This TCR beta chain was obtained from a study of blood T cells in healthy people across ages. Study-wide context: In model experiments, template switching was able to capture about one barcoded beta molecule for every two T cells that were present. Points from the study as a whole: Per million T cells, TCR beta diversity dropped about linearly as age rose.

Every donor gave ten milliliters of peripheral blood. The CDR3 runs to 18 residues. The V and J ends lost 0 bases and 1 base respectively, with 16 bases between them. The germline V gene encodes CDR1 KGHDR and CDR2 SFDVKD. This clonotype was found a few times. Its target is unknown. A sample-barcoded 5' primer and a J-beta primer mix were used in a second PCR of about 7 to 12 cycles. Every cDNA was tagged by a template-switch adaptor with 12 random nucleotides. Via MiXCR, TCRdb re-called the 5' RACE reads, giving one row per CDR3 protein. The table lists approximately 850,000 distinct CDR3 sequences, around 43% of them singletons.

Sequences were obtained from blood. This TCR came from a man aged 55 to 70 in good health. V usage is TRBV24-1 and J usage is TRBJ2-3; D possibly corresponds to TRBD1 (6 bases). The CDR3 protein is CATSDLEGWPGGTDTQYF. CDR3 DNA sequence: TGTGCCACCAGTGATTTGGAGGGTTGGCCAGGGGGCACAGATACGCAGTATTTT.